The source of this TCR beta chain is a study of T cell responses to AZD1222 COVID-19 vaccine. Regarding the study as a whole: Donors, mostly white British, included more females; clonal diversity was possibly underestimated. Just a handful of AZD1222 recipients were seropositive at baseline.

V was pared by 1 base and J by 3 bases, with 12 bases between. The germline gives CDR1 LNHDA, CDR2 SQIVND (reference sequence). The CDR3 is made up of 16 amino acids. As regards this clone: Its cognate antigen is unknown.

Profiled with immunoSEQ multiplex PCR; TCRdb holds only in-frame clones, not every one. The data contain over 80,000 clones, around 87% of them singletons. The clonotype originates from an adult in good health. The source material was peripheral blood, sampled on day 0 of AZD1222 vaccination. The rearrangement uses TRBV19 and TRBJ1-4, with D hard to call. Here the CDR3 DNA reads TGTGCCAGTAGTATAGGGCTGACGGCCTCTAATGAAAAACTGTTTTTT. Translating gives CASSIGLTASNEKLFF.